A single sample gave rise to the 15 T cell receptor beta chains below, sequenced in a study of metastatic and nonmetastatic thyroid tumors. TCRdb re-clonotyped the PCR reads through MiXCR. The data contain 65,000 to 70,000 clones, 14% of them seen just once; the ten biggest clones take up approximately 7%. No treatment had been given to any patient before thyroid surgery. The source material was blood. All receptors come from a male donor with papillary thyroid cancer or a benign thyroid nodule (not recorded which). Some clones in this sample may be carry-over from other donors' samples.

This clone was detected ten times or more. The J gene is TRBJ2-2, the V gene TRBV20-1, with a weak D call TRBD2 (6 bases). Trimming left V 6 bases short and J 6 bases short, with 20 bases between. The CDR3 is 15 residues long. The V gene's germline CDR1 is DFQATT and CDR2 SNEGSKA (reference sequence). The CDR3 sequence is CSARPGLGRSGELFF. The CDR3 nucleotides are TGCAGTGCCCGGCCGGGACTGGGCCGTTCCGGGGAGCTGTTTTTT.

V is TRBV6-5 and J is TRBJ2-3; 11 nucleotides line up with TRBD2. Germline values: CDR1 MNHEY, CDR2 SVGAGI. Trimming took 2 bases from V and 2 from J; bases not matched to a gene: 6. CDR3 length: 17 amino acids. This CDR3 is CASSYLRLAGNTDTQYF. The CDR3 DNA is TGTGCCAGCAGTTACCTCCGACTAGCGGGGAACACAGATACGCAGTATTTT.

In its sample, this clone was seen many times. The chain carries TRBV7-8 and TRBJ1-2; maybe TRBD1 (5 bases). Trimming shortened V by 5 bases and J by 8 bases, and 21 bases separated the two germline ends. Looked up from germline, CDR1 is SGHVS and CDR2 is FQNEAQ. The CDR3 has 15 amino acids. This CDR3 is CASSETRGGRTGYTF. Here the CDR3 DNA reads TGTGCCAGCAGCGAGACCCGGGGCGGAAGAACCGGCTACACCTTC.

This clone was counted many times. This rearrangement joins TRBV19 to TRBJ2-7; the match to TRBD2 covers 9 bases. Germline loops: CDR1 LNHDA, CDR2 SQIVND (reference sequence). V shed 6 bases and J 5 bases; nucleotides not matched to a gene: 20. The length of the CDR3 is 18 residues. CDR3 in amino acids: CASSLSGASGNGANEQYF. The CDR3 region has the DNA TGTGCCAGTAGCCTCTCGGGGGCTAGCGGGAATGGTGCCAACGAGCAGTACTTC.

In its sample, this clone was seen many times. A much larger clone is a single base away; this may be a read error. The chain has TRBV7-9 and TRBJ2-7; TRBD1 matches 7 bases. V lost 6 bases to trimming and J lost 7 bases; unmatched junction nucleotides: 15. The germline gives CDR1 SEHNR, CDR2 FQNEAQ (reference sequence). CDR3 size: 15 residues. For the CDR3, the DNA is TGTGCCAGCAGTAACCATCGGGACAGTTTGGAGGAGCAGTACTTC. Translated, it gives CASSNHRDSLEEQYF.

In its sample, this clone was seen many times. The V call is TRBV6-2 or TRBV6-3, the J call TRBJ2-2, with D possibly matching TRBD1 (5 bases). Germline V gene lookup returns CDR1 MNHEY and CDR2 SVGEGT. The CDR3 sequence is 11 residues long. The V gene lost 5 bases and the J gene lost 7 bases, with 5 bases spanning the gap. CDR3 sequence (DNA): TGTGCCAGCAGTAGGGGCGGGGAGCTGTTTTTT. Protein: CASSRGGELFF.

This clone was seen repeatedly, ten times or more. Being one base from a much bigger clone, this may be a read error. The chain joins TRBV2 to TRBJ2-7, with 10 bases aligning to TRBD2. The CDR3 sequence is 15 residues long. Looked up from germline, CDR1 is SNHLY and CDR2 is FYNNEI. The trim removed 5 bases at V and 4 bases at J, leaving 8 bases unmatched. For the CDR3, the DNA is TGTGCCAGCAGTCGACGAGCGGGAGGGCCGTACGAGCAGTACTTC. This sequence encodes CASSRRAGGPYEQYF.

This clone was seen at least ten times. The chain links TRBV4-3 to TRBJ1-6; weak D call: TRBD1 (6 bases). V was clipped by 0 bases and J by 5 bases, with 8 bases between them. The CDR3 loop spans 15 amino acids. The germline V gene has CDR1 LGHNA and CDR2 YSLEER. The CDR3 is CASSQDGQNNSPLHF. CDR3 DNA: TGCGCCAGCAGCCAAGATGGACAGAATAATTCACCCCTCCACTTT.

This clone was observed at least ten times. The V gene is TRBV6-2 or TRBV6-3, the J gene TRBJ1-5; TRBD1 is a possible D gene (5 bases). Trimming removed 6 bases at V and 4 bases at J, with 16 bases between. CDR3 length: 15 amino acids. The germline V gene encodes CDR1 MNHEY and CDR2 SVGEGT. The CDR3 DNA reads TGTGCCAGCAGGGGGCCCGGGGGAAGGAATCAGCCCCAGCATTTT. This codes for CASRGPGGRNQPQHF.

The J gene is TRBJ1-1, the V gene TRBV20-1, with no clear D. Germline V CDR1 and CDR2: DFQATT, SNEGSKA (reference sequence). Trimming took 0 bases from V and 0 from J, leaving 8 bases between them. There are 14 residues in the CDR3. CDR3 coding DNA: TGCAGTGCTAGAGACGGTTTCATGAACACTGAAGCTTTCTTT. The encoded protein is CSARDGFMNTEAFF.

Points on this clone: One junction end does not reproduce the germline sequence, and a read error may be involved. This chain connects TRBV27 to TRBJ1-2, with D hard to call. The germline V gene encodes CDR1 MNHEY and CDR2 SMNVEV (reference sequence). The CDR3 is 14 residues long. As DNA, the CDR3 is TGTGCCAGCAGCCCCGGCTTGGATAACCATGGATACACCTTC. Protein product: CASSPGLDNHGYTF.

In its sample, this clone was seen many times. The CDR3 spells CASSSPATGGRGTEAFF. The CDR3 region has the DNA TGCGCCAGCAGTAGCCCCGCTACAGGGGGCCGGGGCACTGAAGCTTTCTTT. The gene calls are TRBV10-1 and TRBJ1-1; TRBD1 aligns across 9 bases. After removal of 5 bases from V and 4 bases from J, the junction contained 14 bases not matched to a gene. The CDR3 contains 17 residues. CDR1 and CDR2 (germline): WNHNN, SYGVQD (reference sequence).

Worth noting for this clone: This could be a read error, since a much larger clone is one nucleotide away. The chain uses TRBV3-1 and TRBJ2-5; D is unclear. Germline V lookup: CDR1 LGHDT, CDR2 YNNKEL (reference sequence). The V and J ends lost 4 bases and 1 base respectively, with 13 bases between them. CDR3 length: 15 amino acids. The CDR3 loop is CASSPTVPLQETQYF. CDR3 in DNA: TGTGCCAGCAGCCCCACAGTGCCCCTCCAAGAGACCCAGTACTTC.

This clone was detected ten times or more. The rearrangement uses TRBV28 and TRBJ2-1, with TRBD2 matching 13 bases. Trimming cost V 5 bases and J 2 bases; bases outside gene matches: 12. Germline CDR1 reads MDHEN; CDR2 reads SYDVKM. The CDR3 has 19 residues. CDR3 protein: CASSPHAGTSGTAYNEQFF. CDR3 nucleotide sequence: TGTGCCAGCAGTCCCCACGCTGGGACTAGCGGGACGGCCTACAATGAGCAGTTCTTC.

The count of this clone is one. J is TRBJ2-2 and V is TRBV18; D gene ambiguous. Germline loops: CDR1 KGHSH, CDR2 LQKENI. Trimming removed 7 bases from V and 6 bases from J, with 6 bases in between. The CDR3 runs 11 residues. The CDR3 region has the DNA TGTGCCAGCTATCAGTCCGGGGAGCTGTTTTTT. It is translated as CASYQSGELFF.